The rows below give T cell receptor beta chains drawn from one sample of a study of cytomegalovirus exposure and HLA in healthy donors. Only in-frame clones appear in the TCRdb table, and some are missing; sequencing was by immunoSEQ multiplex PCR. Its table records more than 60,000 clones. Sequencing used PBMCs. The receptor set was obtained from a boy aged 5-17 years in good health and CMV-seronegative. The CDR3 runs from the conserved cysteine through the conserved F or W. Fields, in order: D gene, CDR3 length, V gene, J gene, CDR3 DNA, CDR3 protein. D genes are given only for firm matches.

.,11,TRBV9,TRBJ1-2,TGTGTGGGGGCTTCGGACTATGGCTACACCTTC,CVGASDYGYTF
.,13,TRBV9,TRBJ1-1,TGTGCCAGCATGTCAGAACTGAACACTGAAGCTTTCTTT,CASMSELNTEAFF
TRBD1,13,TRBV9,TRBJ1-2,TGTGCCAGCAGCCTAGGGACAGGGGGTGGCTACACCTTC,CASSLGTGGGYTF
TRBD2,16,TRBV19,TRBJ2-1,TGTGCCAGTAGTACCCTAGCGGGATTGGGGCACAATGAGCAGTTCTTC,CASSTLAGLGHNEQFF
TRBD2,17,TRBV13,TRBJ2-1,TGTGCCAGCAGTCTCCCCTCAGCGGGAGAGACCTACAATGAGCAGTTCTTC,CASSLPSAGETYNEQFF
.,14,TRBV7-2,TRBJ1-2,TGTGCCAGCAGCAACTCGCCGGGAGACGGTGGCTACACCTTC,CASSNSPGDGGYTF
.,15,TRBV4-2,TRBJ2-7,TGTGCCAGCAGCCAAGATGGGCAGCTCTCCTACGAGCAGTACTTC,CASSQDGQLSYEQYF
TRBD1,15,TRBV11-2,TRBJ2-7,TGTGCCAGCAGCTTAATGACAGGGGGCATCAACGAGCAGTACTTC,CASSLMTGGINEQYF
.,16,TRBV5-6,TRBJ1-5,TGTGCCAGCAGCTTCGGGGGGGGGTCGAGCAATCAGCCCCAGCATTTT,CASSFGGGSSNQPQHF
.,14,TRBV19,TRBJ2-2,TGTGCCACCTCGACAGGCGCGAACACCGGGGAGCTGTTTTTT,CATSTGANTGELFF
TRBD1,16,TRBV10-3,TRBJ1-1,TGTGCCATCAGTGATTCCGAGACAGGGGCCACGACCGAAGCTTTCTTT,CAISDSETGATTEAFF
TRBD2,15,TRBV7-2,TRBJ2-7,TGTGCCAGCAGCTTAGTAGCGGGCAGCTCCTACGAGCAGTACTTC,CASSLVAGSSYEQYF
.,13,TRBV29-1,TRBJ1-4,TGCAGCGTCCCGGCATACAGTAATGAAAAACTGTTTTTT,CSVPAYSNEKLFF
.,13,TRBV29-1,TRBJ1-1,TGCAGCGCCCCGTCGTTCGGCGGCACTGAAGCTTTCTTT,CSAPSFGGTEAFF
TRBD1,14,TRBV10-3,TRBJ1-2,TGTGCCATCAGTGCCCCTGAAGGGGGCCATCGCTACACCTTC,CAISAPEGGHRYTF
.,16,TRBV7-2,TRBJ1-6,TGTGCCAGCAGCTTAGAGTCAGGGTCCTATAATTCACCCCTCCACTTT,CASSLESGSYNSPLHF
.,15,TRBV9,TRBJ2-3,TGTGCCAGCAGCGTACTCAGCGGCCCCACAGATACGCAGTATTTT,CASSVLSGPTDTQYF
.,16,TRBV19,TRBJ2-4,TGTGCCAGTAGTTCAAGTGGACAGTTAGCCAAAAACATTCAGTACTTC,CASSSSGQLAKNIQYF
TRBD2,16,TRBV15,TRBJ2-5,TGTGCCACCAGCAGGCCGACTAGCGGGAGGGAGGAGACCCAGTACTTC,CATSRPTSGREETQYF
TRBD1,15,TRBV7-9,TRBJ1-2,TGTGCCAGCAGCTTAACAGGGGACCGGGATAATGGCTACACCTTC,CASSLTGDRDNGYTF
TRBD2,14,TRBV28,TRBJ2-1,TGTGCCAGCAGGACTAGCGGGAGTAGGGATGAGCAGTTCTTC,CASRTSGSRDEQFF